This TCR beta chain was identified during a study of CD8 T cells in ankylosing spondylitis. Study-level results: Reportedly, matched ankylosing spondylitis synovial fluid was significantly enriched for disease-linked clones. Apparently characteristic of ankylosing spondylitis blood was a TCR beta motif (about eight highly homologous variants). Before this, some motif variants had been reported in reactive arthritis synovial fluid and blood. Disease-linked clones displayed a CD8+ phenotype and appeared relatively rarely in peripheral blood.

On this clonotype: Its antigen remains unknown.

Quantitative 5'-RACE was performed with molecular barcodes, and it yielded the TCR beta libraries. TCRdb re-analysed the 5' RACE reads in MiXCR, keeping a single row per CDR3 protein. Here the sample spans about 700,000 distinct CDR3 sequences, over 15% being singletons. This CDR3 has 12 residues. The germline CDR1 and CDR2 sequences are MNHEY and SVGEGT. The V end was cut by 2 bases, the J end by 7 bases, with 9 bases between. The clonotype was recovered from a male donor with ankylosing spondylitis. The sample was blood, either unsorted or a sorted T cell fraction (not recorded which). V is TRBV6-2 or TRBV6-3 and J is TRBJ2-7; D possibly corresponds to TRBD2 (6 bases). This chain's CDR3 is CASSYNGGEQYF. CDR3 DNA sequence: TGTGCCAGCAGTTACAACGGGGGAGAGCAGTACTTC.